Listed below are T cell receptor beta chains from one sample, sequenced in a study of T cell repertoires in ileal Crohn's disease. This table comes from immunoSEQ multiplex PCR, and its TCRdb copy is limited to in-frame clones, with some not included. This table holds several thousand clones, approximately 78% found once. Input material: ileal tissue. These receptors all come from an adult with Crohn's disease. The CDR3 runs from the conserved cysteine through the conserved F or W. A D gene is named only where the DNA matches it firmly. Only some rows state a clone size, as once, few, many or a class for expanded clones.

J,D,V,size,DNA,CDR3
TRBJ2-7,TRBD1,TRBV12-5,few,TGTGCTAGTGGTTGGACAGGGGCCTACGAGCAGTACTTC,CASGWTGAYEQYF
TRBJ1-5,.,TRBV28,.,TGTGCCAGCCACAGGGCGAATCAGCCCCAGCATTTT,CASHRANQPQHF
TRBJ2-7,TRBD1,TRBV5-1,.,TGCGCCAGCAGCTTCTCCGGACAGGGGGTTTACTTC,CASSFSGQGVYF
TRBJ2-3,TRBD2,TRBV19,.,TGTGCCAGTAGTATAGGAAACGGGGGGGCCACAGATACGCAGTATTTT,CASSIGNGGATDTQYF
TRBJ2-1,TRBD1,TRBV6-6,.,TGTGCCAGCGCCTGGACAGGGCGGAATGAGCAGTTCTTC,CASAWTGRNEQFF
TRBJ2-2,TRBD2,TRBV30,few,TGTGCCTGGAGCGGCCTAGCGGGGGGGGTTGGCGGGGAGCTGTTTTTT,CAWSGLAGGVGGELFF
TRBJ2-3,TRBD2,TRBV27,.,TGTGCCAGCAGTTTAAAGGGTGTGTCGGGGGGTATGACAGATACGCAGTATTTT,CASSLKGVSGGMTDTQYF
TRBJ2-5,.,TRBV7-2,.,TGTGCCAGCAGCTTAAACACAGGGATCGGGACCCAGTACTTC,CASSLNTGIGTQYF
TRBJ1-3,TRBD1,TRBV6-1,.,TGTGCCAGCAGTGAGGGACAGTATGCAGGAAACACCATATATTTT,CASSEGQYAGNTIYF
TRBJ2-7,.,TRBV21-1,once,TGTGCCAGCAGCAAAGTGCGACAGGGGGCGAGGGGAGAGCAGTACTTC,CASSKVRQGARGEQYF
TRBJ1-4,TRBD1,TRBV7-9,.,TGTGCCAGCAGCGACGGAAGGGACAGCCCGAATGAAAAACTGTTTTTT,CASSDGRDSPNEKLFF
TRBJ2-3,.,TRBV27,few,TGTGCCAGCAGTCCTGTCGAACTTACAGATACGCAGTATTTT,CASSPVELTDTQYF
TRBJ1-6,TRBD1,TRBV10-2,.,TGCGCCAGCAGCCCCGGACAGGGAGTCCTCCACTTT,CASSPGQGVLHF
TRBJ2-3,TRBD2,TRBV5-5,.,TGTGCCAGCAGCTTGGCGGCGGGGGGGAGCACAGATACGCAGTATTTT,CASSLAAGGSTDTQYF
TRBJ1-1,.,TRBV30,.,TGTGCCTGGAGTTTTACACCCGGGGCAGGGGCTCCTGAAGCTTTCTTT,CAWSFTPGAGAPEAFF
TRBJ1-6,.,TRBV4-1,.,TGCGCCAGCAGCCAAGAATCTCCGCTAAGGGGTTCACCCCTCCACTTT,CASSQESPLRGSPLHF
TRBJ2-7,TRBD2,TRBV5-4,.,TGTGCCAGCAGCTCGAGCAAGACTAGCGCCGTCTCCTACGAGCAGTACTTC,CASSSSKTSAVSYEQYF
TRBJ1-3,.,TRBV5-6,.,TGTGCCAGCAGCTTGGTGACATCCCGAAACACCATATATTTT,CASSLVTSRNTIYF
TRBJ2-1,TRBD2,TRBV7-3,.,TGTGCCAGCAGCTTAATAGCGGGGGGAAAGAATGAGCAGTTCTTC,CASSLIAGGKNEQFF
TRBJ2-5,TRBD1,TRBV19,.,TGTGCCACCCAGGACAGGGTGAGGCAAGAGACCCAGTACTTC,CATQDRVRQETQYF
TRBJ2-1,TRBD2,TRBV5-1,.,TGCGCCAGCAGCTTGGCCCTAGCGGGGCGTCAAAGCTCCTACAATGAGCAGTTCTTC,CASSLALAGRQSSYNEQFF
TRBJ1-1,.,TRBV4-1,.,TGCGCCAGCAGCCAACAGGTTCTCGGTACTGAAGCTTTCTTT,CASSQQVLGTEAFF
TRBJ2-2,.,TRBV7-2,.,TGTGCCAGCAGCACCTACGCCGGGGAGCTGTTTTTT,CASSTYAGELFF
TRBJ2-3,TRBD2,TRBV18,.,TGTGCCAGCTCACCACCAAGCGGGGGGGGAGATACGCAGTATTTT,CASSPPSGGGDTQYF
TRBJ2-3,.,TRBV6-5,.,TGTGCCAGCAGTTACTGGCCCGTCCCCACAGATACGCAGTATTTT,CASSYWPVPTDTQYF
TRBJ1-1,TRBD1,TRBV27,few,TGTGCCAGCAGTTGGACAGGGAGGGGAACTGAAGCTTTCTTT,CASSWTGRGTEAFF
TRBJ1-5,.,TRBV4-3,.,TGCGCCAGCAGCCAAGATCCCACGGTCCAGGAGGCCCAGCATTTT,CASSQDPTVQEAQHF
TRBJ2-1,TRBD2,TRBV9,few,TGTGCCAGCAGCGGAGATGCCTTTGGGGGACTAGCGGGGTACAATGAGCAGTTCTTC,CASSGDAFGGLAGYNEQFF
TRBJ2-3,TRBD2,TRBV7-3,.,TGTGCCAGCAGCCCAGGCGCGGGGGGGCTCAGCACAGATACGCAGTATTTT,CASSPGAGGLSTDTQYF
TRBJ2-1,TRBD2,TRBV11-3,.,TGTGCCAGCAGCTTAGGGTACTCCGGGACTAACTCCTACAATGAGCAGTTCTTC,CASSLGYSGTNSYNEQFF
TRBJ2-5,.,TRBV2,.,TGTGCCAGCGGGGACATCGTGGAGACCCAGTACTTC,CASGDIVETQYF
TRBJ2-5,TRBD2,TRBV9,.,TGTGCCAGCAGCGTAGGTGGACTAGGGGAGACCCAGTACTTC,CASSVGGLGETQYF
TRBJ2-3,.,TRBV19,.,TGTGCCAGTAGTAGATCCACCGGCGGGTCCAGCACAGATACGCAGTATTTT,CASSRSTGGSSTDTQYF
TRBJ1-6,.,TRBV6-5,.,TGTGCCAGCAACCAACAGGGTCTGAATTCACCCCTCCACTTT,CASNQQGLNSPLHF
TRBJ2-7,.,TRBV6-1,.,TGTGCCAGCAAACGACAGAGAGGCCTCTACGAGCAGTACTTC,CASKRQRGLYEQYF
TRBJ2-6,.,TRBV19,.,TGTGCCAGTAGTATAAGCGGAAGCTCTGGGGCCAACGTCCTGACTTTC,CASSISGSSGANVLTF
TRBJ2-4,.,TRBV9,large,TGTGCCAGCAGCCCCGCGGGACGGCAAAACATTCAGTACTTC,CASSPAGRQNIQYF
TRBJ2-3,.,TRBV7-3,.,TGTGCCAGCAGCCTACCCGGTTACATAACCGGGACAAAGGGGGTTCCAGATACGCAGTATTTT,CASSLPGYITGTKGVPDTQYF
TRBJ1-1,.,TRBV5-1,.,TGCGCCAGCAGCTTGGCCGAGACAGCCTTGGTGAACACTGAAGCTTTCTTT,CASSLAETALVNTEAFF
TRBJ1-4,TRBD1,TRBV4-1,.,TGCGCCAGCAGCCAAGATTCGGGGACAGCGAATGAAAAACTGTTTTTT,CASSQDSGTANEKLFF
TRBJ1-2,.,TRBV6-5,.,TGTGCCAGTAGGGGAATAGGCTTATTCACTGGCTACACCTTC,CASRGIGLFTGYTF
TRBJ1-5,TRBD1,TRBV30,.,TGTGCCTGGAGTAGGGGGCAGGGGGTTCAGCCCCAGCATTTT,CAWSRGQGVQPQHF
TRBJ1-6,.,TRBV2,.,TGTGCCAGCAGACGTGACTCAAATTCACCCCTCCACTTT,CASRRDSNSPLHF
TRBJ1-2,TRBD1,TRBV28,once,TGTGCCAGCAGTTTAAGGGACAGGACCTCTGGGGGTGGCTACACCTTC,CASSLRDRTSGGGYTF
TRBJ2-5,.,TRBV5-6,.,TGTGCCAGCAGCTTGGAGGGTGGGGGGCAAGAGACCCAGTACTTC,CASSLEGGGQETQYF
TRBJ2-3,TRBD2,TRBV27,.,TGTGCCAGCACCACTGCGGGACTAGCGGGGTCAGATACGCAGTATTTT,CASTTAGLAGSDTQYF
TRBJ2-7,.,TRBV2,.,TGTGCCAGCAGTGCAGTTCGCGAGCAGTACTTC,CASSAVREQYF
TRBJ2-7,.,TRBV30,large,TGTGCCTGGAGTGTACTCGGGGACGAGCAGTACTTC,CAWSVLGDEQYF
TRBJ1-1,TRBD1,TRBV4-1,.,TGCGCCAGCAGCCAGGACGGACAGGGGGTTGGTGAAGCTTTCTTT,CASSQDGQGVGEAFF
TRBJ1-5,.,TRBV19,.,TGTGCCAGTAGTATCGGGGGGAGCAGCAATCAGCCCCAGCATTTT,CASSIGGSSNQPQHF
TRBJ1-5,TRBD1,TRBV7-9,few,TGTGCCAGCAGCTCCGGGACAGATAATCAGCCCCAGCATTTT,CASSSGTDNQPQHF
TRBJ2-3,.,TRBV30,.,TGTGCCTGGACTAGCGAAAGCACAGATACGCAGTATTTT,CAWTSESTDTQYF
TRBJ2-7,.,TRBV4-1,.,TGCGCCAGCAGGGGAGTCTACGAGCAGTACTTC,CASRGVYEQYF
TRBJ1-2,.,TRBV7-8,.,TGTGCCAGCAGCTTATCTGGCACCGACTATGGCTACACCTTC,CASSLSGTDYGYTF
TRBJ1-2,.,TRBV4-2,.,TGTGCCAGCAGCCAAGATAGGGACGGAGGGTATGGCTACACCTTC,CASSQDRDGGYGYTF
TRBJ1-2,TRBD1,TRBV4-1,large,TGCGCCAGCAGCCAAGCTCCGGGACAGGCGTTGGGCTACACCTTC,CASSQAPGQALGYTF